These 9 T cell receptor beta chains were all obtained from the same sample, sequenced in a study of T cell responses to AZD1222 COVID-19 vaccine. TCRdb's copy holds only in-frame clones and misses some; the assay was immunoSEQ multiplex PCR. The data hold approximately 150,000 clones, with about nine tenths observed a single time. Sequenced material: peripheral blood, taken 28 days after the second AZD1222 dose. These receptor sequences come from an adult who received the AZD1222 COVID-19 vaccine.

The V and J genes are TRBV28 and TRBJ2-5; D ambiguous. V dropped 3 bases and J dropped 3 bases, with 8 bases sitting between them. In germline, CDR1 is MDHEN, CDR2 SYDVKM. The CDR3 is made up of 13 amino acids. Here the CDR3 reads CASSLRTKETQYF. In DNA form, the CDR3 reads TGTGCCAGCAGTTTGAGGACCAAAGAGACCCAGTACTTC.

This clone appeared once. The chain links TRBV7-8 to TRBJ1-5; possible D gene TRBD1, 5 bases. The CDR3 contains 17 residues. V was clipped by 5 bases and J by 2 bases, with 19 bases between them. Looked up from germline, CDR1 is SGHVS and CDR2 is FQNEAQ. CDR3 sequence: CASSSQAVRDRNQPQHF. CDR3 nucleotides: TGTGCCAGCAGCAGCCAAGCGGTCCGGGACCGCAATCAGCCCCAGCATTTT.

The chain combines TRBV7-9 with TRBJ1-2; D is perhaps TRBD1 (5 bases). CDR3 length equals 14 residues. The germline V gene has CDR1 SEHNR and CDR2 FQNEAQ (reference sequence). V was trimmed by 3 bases and J by 0 bases, leaving 8 bases between them. In nucleotides, the CDR3 is TGTGCCAGCAGCTTTGACAGTTCTAACTATGGCTACACCTTC. As protein: CASSFDSSNYGYTF.

The rearrangement uses TRBV9 and TRBJ2-7; D not resolved. The CDR3 consists of 13 residues. V shed 2 bases and J shed 0 bases, with 6 bases lying between them. Germline CDR1 SGDLS, CDR2 YYNGEE. CDR3 in amino acids: CASSVDISYEQYF. The CDR3 DNA reads as TGTGCCAGCAGCGTCGACATCTCCTACGAGCAGTACTTC.

The chain combines TRBV19 with TRBJ1-4; maybe TRBD1 (5 bases). The CDR3 is made up of 13 amino acids. Germline lookup yields CDR1 LNHDA and CDR2 SQIVND (reference sequence). The V and J ends lost 10 bases and 5 bases respectively, with 14 bases between them. CDR3 sequence reads: CATRQLGNEKLFF. Here the CDR3 DNA reads TGTGCCACCCGACAGTTGGGAAATGAAAAACTGTTTTTT.

This clone was counted a single time. V usage is TRBV4-2 and J usage is TRBJ2-2, with 9 bases matching TRBD2. J was trimmed by 1 base and V by 6 bases; bases with no gene match: 3. This CDR3 region has 15 residues. Germline V lookup: CDR1 LGHNA, CDR2 YNFKEQ. Here the CDR3 DNA reads TGTGCCAGCAGGAGTAGCGGGGGGAACACCGGGGAGCTGTTTTTT. Protein sequence: CASRSSGGNTGELFF.

This clone showed up just once. CDR3 coding DNA: TGCGCCAGCAGCCCTACACCATACCCCACGGGACAGGGGTCCCACGAGCAGTACTTC. This codes for CASSPTPYPTGQGSHEQYF. The chain has TRBV5-1 and TRBJ2-7; 10 bases map to TRBD1. Germline lookup yields CDR1 SGHRS and CDR2 YFSETQ. The CDR3 is 19 residues long. The J segment lost 5 bases and the V segment lost 4 bases, leaving 21 bases of the junction unmatched.

The rearrangement links TRBV19 to TRBJ1-1, with D tentatively TRBD1 (5 bases). The germline V gene has CDR1 LNHDA and CDR2 SQIVND (reference sequence). The V end was cut by 0 bases, the J end by 1 base, with 12 bases between. The CDR3 sequence is 16 residues long. CDR3 nucleotide sequence: TGTGCCAGTAGTATAGACAGGGAGGGAGAGAACACTGAAGCTTTCTTT. Translation gives CASSIDREGENTEAFF.

The chain recombines TRBV28 with TRBJ1-5, with D possibly matching TRBD1 (5 bases). The CDR3 totals 12 residues. V lost 7 bases and J lost 7, with 11 bases in between. In germline, CDR1 is MDHEN, CDR2 SYDVKM. The CDR3 reads CASTGVRQPQHF. Here the CDR3 DNA reads TGTGCCAGCACGGGGGTTCGACAGCCCCAGCATTTT.